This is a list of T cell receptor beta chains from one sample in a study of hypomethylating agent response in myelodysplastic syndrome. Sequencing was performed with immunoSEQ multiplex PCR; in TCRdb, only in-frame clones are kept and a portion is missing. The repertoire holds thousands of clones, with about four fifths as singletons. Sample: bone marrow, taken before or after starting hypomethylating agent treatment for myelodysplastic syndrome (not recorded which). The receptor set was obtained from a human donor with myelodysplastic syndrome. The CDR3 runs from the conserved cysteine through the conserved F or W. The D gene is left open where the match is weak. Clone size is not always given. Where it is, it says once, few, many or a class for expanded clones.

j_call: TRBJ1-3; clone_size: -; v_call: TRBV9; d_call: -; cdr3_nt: TGTGCCAGCAGCGTAGTTGGGGACACCCGGAGCTCTGGAAACACCATATATTTT; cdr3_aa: CASSVVGDTRSSGNTIYF
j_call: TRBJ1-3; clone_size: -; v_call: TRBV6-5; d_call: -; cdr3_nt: TGTGCCAGCAGTTATGGGTCCGGGCACGGAAACACCATATATTTT; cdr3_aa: CASSYGSGHGNTIYF
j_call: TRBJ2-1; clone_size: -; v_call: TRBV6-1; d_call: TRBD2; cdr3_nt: TGTGCCAGCAGTGAAATTAGCGGGAGGTACAATGAGCAGTTCTTC; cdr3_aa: CASSEISGRYNEQFF
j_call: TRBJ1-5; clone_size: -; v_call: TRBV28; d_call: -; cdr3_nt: TGTGCCAGCAGAAGTAGGGGACGGGAGAATCAGCCCCAGCATTTT; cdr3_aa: CASRSRGRENQPQHF
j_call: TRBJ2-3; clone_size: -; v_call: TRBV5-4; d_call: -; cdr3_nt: TGTGCCAGCAGCTTGGGAGGTAGCACAGATACGCAGTATTTT; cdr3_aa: CASSLGGSTDTQYF
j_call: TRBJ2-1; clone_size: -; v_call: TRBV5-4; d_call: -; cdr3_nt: TGTGCCAGCAGCTTAGTTGGCGGAGAGCAGTTCTTC; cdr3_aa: CASSLVGGEQFF
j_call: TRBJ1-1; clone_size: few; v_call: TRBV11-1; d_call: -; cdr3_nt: TGTGCCAGCAGCTGGGGTGGTTGGTCACAGGGTGGATCTGAAGCTTTCTTT; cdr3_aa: CASSWGGWSQGGSEAFF
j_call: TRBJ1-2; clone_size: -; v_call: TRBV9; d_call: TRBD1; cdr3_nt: TGTGCCAGCAGCGCAGGACAGGGGTCGAGTGGCTACACCTTC; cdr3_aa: CASSAGQGSSGYTF
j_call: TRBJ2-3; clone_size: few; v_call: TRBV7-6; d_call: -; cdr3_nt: TGTGCCAGCAGCCCGGGGACAGTGGGAGGGGATACGCAGTATTTT; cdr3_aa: CASSPGTVGGDTQYF
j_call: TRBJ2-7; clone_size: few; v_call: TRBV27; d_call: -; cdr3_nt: TGTGCCAGCAGTTTAGGCGGGACCCCCAACGAGCAGTACTTC; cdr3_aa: CASSLGGTPNEQYF
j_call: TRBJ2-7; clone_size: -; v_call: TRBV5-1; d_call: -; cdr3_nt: TGCGCCAGCAGCTTGGCCGGCTTCTACGAGCAGTACTTC; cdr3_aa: CASSLAGFYEQYF
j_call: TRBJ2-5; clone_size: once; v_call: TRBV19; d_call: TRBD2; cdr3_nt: TGTGCCAGTAGTGAGTCAGCGGGGGTAGAGACCCAGTACTTC; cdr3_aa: CASSESAGVETQYF
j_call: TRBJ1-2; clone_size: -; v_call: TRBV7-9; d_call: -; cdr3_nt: TGTGCCAGCAGCCTACAAGGCTATGGCTACACCTTC; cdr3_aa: CASSLQGYGYTF
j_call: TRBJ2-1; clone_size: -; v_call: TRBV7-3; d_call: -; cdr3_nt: TGTGCCAGCAGCTTAGGCAGGGACAATGAGCAGTTCTTC; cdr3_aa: CASSLGRDNEQFF
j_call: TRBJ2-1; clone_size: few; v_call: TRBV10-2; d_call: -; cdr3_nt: TGCGCCAGCAGTGAGCCGGGGCCACAGGGATTGCCTTTTGGTGAGCAGTTCTTC; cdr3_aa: CASSEPGPQGLPFGEQFF
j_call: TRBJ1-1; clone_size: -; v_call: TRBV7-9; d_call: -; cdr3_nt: TGTGCCAGCAGCTTAGCTCCCAGCCCCGATAGGGGTGAAGCTTTCTTT; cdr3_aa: CASSLAPSPDRGEAFF
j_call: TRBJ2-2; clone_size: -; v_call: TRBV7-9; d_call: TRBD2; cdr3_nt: TGTGCCAGCAGCTCACCTAGCGGGATTAACACCGGGGAGCTGTTTTTT; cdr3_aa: CASSSPSGINTGELFF
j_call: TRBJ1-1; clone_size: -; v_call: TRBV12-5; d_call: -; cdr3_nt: TGTGCTAGTGGTACCGGCCCGGGGACAGAAGCTTTCTTT; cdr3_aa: CASGTGPGTEAFF
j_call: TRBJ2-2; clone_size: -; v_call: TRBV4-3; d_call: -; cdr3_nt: TGCGCCAGCAGCCAAGATGGCGGTGGGGAGCTGTTTTTT; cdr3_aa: CASSQDGGGELFF
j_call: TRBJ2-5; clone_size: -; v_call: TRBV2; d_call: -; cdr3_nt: TGTGCCAGCAATCAGCTAGGAGACCAAGAGACCCAGTACTTC; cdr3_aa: CASNQLGDQETQYF
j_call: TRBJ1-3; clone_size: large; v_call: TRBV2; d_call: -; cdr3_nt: TGTGCCAGCAGTGTGGAGGGATACTCTGGAAACACCATATATTTT; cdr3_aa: CASSVEGYSGNTIYF
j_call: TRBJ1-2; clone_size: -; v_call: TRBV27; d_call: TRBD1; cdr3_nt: TGTGCCAGCTCCCTAACTGCCGGGACAGGGAAAGGCTACACCTTC; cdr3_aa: CASSLTAGTGKGYTF
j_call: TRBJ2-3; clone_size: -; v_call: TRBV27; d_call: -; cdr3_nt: TGTGCCAGCAGTCCGGGACTGAGCACAGATACGCAGTATTTT; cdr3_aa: CASSPGLSTDTQYF
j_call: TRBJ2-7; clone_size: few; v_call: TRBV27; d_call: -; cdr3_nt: TGTGCCAGCAGTTCCGGGGAAGTCCACTACGAGCAGTACTTC; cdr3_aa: CASSSGEVHYEQYF
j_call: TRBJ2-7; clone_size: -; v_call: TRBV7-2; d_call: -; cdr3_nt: TGTGCCAGCAGCCTAGGGGGGGGCTCGACAGGGCCCGAGCAGTACTTC; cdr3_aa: CASSLGGGSTGPEQYF
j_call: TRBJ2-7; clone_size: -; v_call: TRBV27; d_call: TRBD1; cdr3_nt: TGTGCCAGCAGTGTACCGGGACAGGGGGAGGACGAGCAGTACTTC; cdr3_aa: CASSVPGQGEDEQYF
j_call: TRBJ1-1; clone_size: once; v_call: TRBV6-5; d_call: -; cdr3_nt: TGTGCCAGCAGTATCAACACTGAAGCTTTCTTT; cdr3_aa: CASSINTEAFF
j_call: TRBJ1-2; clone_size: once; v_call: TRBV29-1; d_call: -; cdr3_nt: TGCAGCGTGGGAGACAGTTCCCCTCCCTATGGCTACACCTTC; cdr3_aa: CSVGDSSPPYGYTF
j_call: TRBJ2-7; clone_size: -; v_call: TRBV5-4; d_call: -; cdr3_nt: TGTGCCAGCAGCGCCGATACCTGGCAGGGGCGGTCTGACGAGCAGTACTTC; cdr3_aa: CASSADTWQGRSDEQYF
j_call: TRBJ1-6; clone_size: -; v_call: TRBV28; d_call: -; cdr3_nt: TGTGCCAGCAGTTTGGGGGATTCACCCCTCCACTTT; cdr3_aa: CASSLGDSPLHF
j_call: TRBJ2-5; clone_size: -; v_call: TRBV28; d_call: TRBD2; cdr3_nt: TGTGCCAGCAGCACGGCGGGAGGGCAAGAGACCCAGTACTTC; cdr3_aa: CASSTAGGQETQYF
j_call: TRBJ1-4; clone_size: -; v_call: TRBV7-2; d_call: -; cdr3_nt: TGTGCCAGCAGCTATTGGACAGCAACTAATGAAAAACTGTTTTTT; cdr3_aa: CASSYWTATNEKLFF
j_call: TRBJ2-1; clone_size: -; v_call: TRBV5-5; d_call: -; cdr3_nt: TGTGCCAGCAGCCTGGCCCGGGGGGCCGCCAGCAATGAGCAGTTCTTC; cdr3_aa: CASSLARGAASNEQFF
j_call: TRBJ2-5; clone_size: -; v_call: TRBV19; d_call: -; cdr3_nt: TGTGCCAGTAGTACCCAGGGAACGGAGACCCAGTACTTC; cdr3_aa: CASSTQGTETQYF
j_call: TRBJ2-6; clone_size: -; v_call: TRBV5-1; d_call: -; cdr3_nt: TGCGCCAGCAGCTTGACAGGTATCGAAGCTGGGGCCAACGTCCTGACTTTC; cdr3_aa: CASSLTGIEAGANVLTF
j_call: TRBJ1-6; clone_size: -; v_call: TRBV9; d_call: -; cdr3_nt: TGTGCCAGCAGCGCCAATAATTCACCCCTCCACTTT; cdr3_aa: CASSANNSPLHF
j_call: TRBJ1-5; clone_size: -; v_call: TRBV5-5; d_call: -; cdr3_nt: TGTGCCAGCAGCCCGGAGAGGTGGGGCAATCAGCCCCAGCATTTT; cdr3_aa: CASSPERWGNQPQHF
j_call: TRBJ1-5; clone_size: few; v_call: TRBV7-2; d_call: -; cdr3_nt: TGTGCCAGCAGCTCTGCGGCAGTCAATCAGCCCCAGCATTTT; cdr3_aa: CASSSAAVNQPQHF
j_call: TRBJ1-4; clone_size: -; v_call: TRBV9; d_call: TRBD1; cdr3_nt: TGTGCCAGCAGCGTAGGAGCGCTTCAGGGGGGAAGTGAAAAACTGTTTTTT; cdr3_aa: CASSVGALQGGSEKLFF
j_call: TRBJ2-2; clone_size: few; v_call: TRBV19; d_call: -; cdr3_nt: TGTGCCAGCCATCTCGCCGGGGAGCTGTTTTTT; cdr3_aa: CASHLAGELFF
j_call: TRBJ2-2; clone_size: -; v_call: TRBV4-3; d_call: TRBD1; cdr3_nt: TGCGCCAGCAGCCGAAACCGACAGGGGGGCACCGGGGAGCTGTTTTTT; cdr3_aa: CASSRNRQGGTGELFF
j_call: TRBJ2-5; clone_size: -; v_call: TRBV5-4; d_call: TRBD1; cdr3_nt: TGTGCCAGCAGCTTGGGACAGGGCAGGGAGACCCAGTACTTC; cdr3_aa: CASSLGQGRETQYF
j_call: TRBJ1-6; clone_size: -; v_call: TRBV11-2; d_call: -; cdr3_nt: TGTGCCAGCAGCTCACGGGATTTCGGTAATTCACCCCTCCACTTT; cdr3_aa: CASSSRDFGNSPLHF
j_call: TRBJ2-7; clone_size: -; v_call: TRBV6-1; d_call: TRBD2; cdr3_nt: TGTGCCAGCAGTGAATCCACCGGGACTAGCGGGAGGGCCTCCGAGCAGTACTTC; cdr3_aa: CASSESTGTSGRASEQYF
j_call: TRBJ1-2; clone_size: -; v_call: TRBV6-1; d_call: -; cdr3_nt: TGTGCCAGCAGTGAAGGCGCCTATGGCTACACCTTC; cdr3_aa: CASSEGAYGYTF
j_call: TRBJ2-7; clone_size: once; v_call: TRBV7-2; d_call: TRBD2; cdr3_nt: TGTGCCAGCAGTATAGCGGGAGGGTCCTACGAGCAGTACTTC; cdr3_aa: CASSIAGGSYEQYF
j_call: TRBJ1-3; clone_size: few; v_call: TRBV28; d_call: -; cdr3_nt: TGTGCCAGCAGTTTACTGGGGGGAACTGGAAACACCATATATTTT; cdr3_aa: CASSLLGGTGNTIYF
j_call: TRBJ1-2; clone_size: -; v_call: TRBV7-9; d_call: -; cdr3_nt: TGTGCCAGCAGCTTAGGAACTCCGCAGGACTATGGCTACACCTTC; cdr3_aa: CASSLGTPQDYGYTF
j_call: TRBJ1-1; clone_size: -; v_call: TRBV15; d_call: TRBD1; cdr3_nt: TGTGCCACCAGCAGACCTCCGGGACAGGGGAGCACTGAAGCTTTCTTT; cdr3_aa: CATSRPPGQGSTEAFF
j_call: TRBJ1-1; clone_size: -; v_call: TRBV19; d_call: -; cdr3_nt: TGTGCCAGTGCGGACACTTTGAACACTGAAGCTTTCTTT; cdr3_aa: CASADTLNTEAFF
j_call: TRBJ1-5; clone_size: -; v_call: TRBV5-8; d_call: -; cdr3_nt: TGTGCCAGCAGCTTATCGGGGGATCAGCCCCAGCATTTT; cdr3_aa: CASSLSGDQPQHF
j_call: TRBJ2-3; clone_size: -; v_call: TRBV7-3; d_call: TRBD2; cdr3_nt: TGTGCCAGCAGCTTTGGGACTAGCGGGAGCAGCACAGATACGCAGTATTTT; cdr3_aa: CASSFGTSGSSTDTQYF
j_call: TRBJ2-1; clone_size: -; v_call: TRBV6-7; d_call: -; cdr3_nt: TGTGCCAGCAGTTACTACTCTACCGGACCCCAGATATACAATGAGCAGTTCTTC; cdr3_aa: CASSYYSTGPQIYNEQFF
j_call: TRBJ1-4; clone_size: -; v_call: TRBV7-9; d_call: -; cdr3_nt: TGTGCCAGCTTACCCGCAACTAATGAAAAACTGTTTTTT; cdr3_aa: CASLPATNEKLFF
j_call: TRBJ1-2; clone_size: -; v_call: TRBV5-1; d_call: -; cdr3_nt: TGCGCCAGCAGCGAGGGGCGCGGCGACGTTGACTATGGCTACACCTTC; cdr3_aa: CASSEGRGDVDYGYTF
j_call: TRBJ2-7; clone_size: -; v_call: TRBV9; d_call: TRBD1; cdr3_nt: TGTGCCAGCAGCGTAGGAGGGGACAGCTCCTACGAGCAGTACTTC; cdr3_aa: CASSVGGDSSYEQYF
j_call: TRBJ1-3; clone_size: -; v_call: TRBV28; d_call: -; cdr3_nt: TGTGCCAGCAGTTTGTGGCACATCTCTGGAAACACCATATATTTT; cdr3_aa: CASSLWHISGNTIYF
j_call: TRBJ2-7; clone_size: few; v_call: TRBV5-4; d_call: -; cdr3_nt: TGTGCCAGCAGCCTTGATATCGCGTACGAGCAGTACTTC; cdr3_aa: CASSLDIAYEQYF